The sequence of this TCR beta chain was determined in a study of shared clonotypes between healthy human individuals. In the study overall: Three CD4 naive, three CD4 memory, two CD8 naive and one CD8 memory plate were used per donor.

As regards this clone: Its target is not known.

Study observations and caveats: Shared clonotypes across all four donors exceeded non-shared ones in generation probability.

Healthy adults negative for HIV, lacking recent acute infections or vaccinations, served as donors. The CD4+ fraction was divided into a CD45RA+ naive subset and a CD45RA-negative memory subset. Germline values: CDR1 SGDLS, CDR2 YYNGEE. V shed 2 bases and J shed 7 bases, with 13 bases lying between them. This CDR3 spans 13 amino acids. Profiled with immunoSEQ multiplex PCR; TCRdb holds only in-frame clones, not every one. In the table there are about 2.4 million clones, more than 85% of which are singletons. The J gene is TRBJ2-7, the V gene TRBV9; D is possibly TRBD1 (5 bases). The source material was naive CD4+ T cells from PBMCs. Subset described: CD45RA+ positively selected. The receptor was isolated from a man in his late teens or twenties in good health. Some clones in this sample may be carry-over from other donors' samples. DNA for the CDR3: TGTGCCAGCAGCGTTACAGGCTTGGGGGAGCAGTACTTC. This encodes CASSVTGLGEQYF.